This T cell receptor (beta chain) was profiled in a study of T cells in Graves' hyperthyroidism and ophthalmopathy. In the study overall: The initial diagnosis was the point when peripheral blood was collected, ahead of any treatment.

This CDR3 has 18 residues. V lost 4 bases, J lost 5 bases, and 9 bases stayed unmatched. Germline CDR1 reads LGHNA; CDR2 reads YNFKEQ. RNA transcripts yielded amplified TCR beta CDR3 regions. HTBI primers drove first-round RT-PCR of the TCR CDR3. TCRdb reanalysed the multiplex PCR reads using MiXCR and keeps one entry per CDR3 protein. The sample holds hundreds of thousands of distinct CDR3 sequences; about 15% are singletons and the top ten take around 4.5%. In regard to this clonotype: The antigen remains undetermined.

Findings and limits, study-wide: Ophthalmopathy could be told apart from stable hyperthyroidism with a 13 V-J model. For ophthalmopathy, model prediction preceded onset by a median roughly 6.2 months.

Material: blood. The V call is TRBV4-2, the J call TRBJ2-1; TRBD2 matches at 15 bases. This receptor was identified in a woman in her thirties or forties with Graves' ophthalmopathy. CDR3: CASSRSGLAGGFNNEQFF. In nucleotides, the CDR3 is TGTGCCAGCAGCCGATCGGGACTAGCGGGAGGATTCAACAATGAGCAGTTCTTC.